These 31 T cell receptor beta chains share one sample of origin, sequenced in a study of blood T cell repertoires in COVID-19. Profiled with immunoSEQ multiplex PCR; TCRdb holds only in-frame clones, not every one. The table includes around 500,000 clones, roughly nine tenths detected once. Sequencing was carried out using PBMCs or T cells enriched from blood (not recorded which). These receptors originate from a woman in her fifties or sixties who had recovered from COVID-19.

The V and J genes are TRBV5-5 and TRBJ2-2; the match to TRBD1 covers 9 bases. With V trimmed by 2 bases and J by 5 bases, 4 bases remained unmatched. The germline V gene encodes CDR1 SGHKS and CDR2 YYEKEE (reference sequence). The CDR3 loop spans 15 amino acids. As DNA, the CDR3 is TGTGCCAGCAGCTTTCCGGGACAGGGAACCGGGGAGCTGTTTTTT. Translating it yields CASSFPGQGTGELFF.

The J gene is TRBJ1-5, the V gene TRBV6-4; no reliable D call. The V end lost 6 bases, the J end lost 7 bases, and 13 bases lay between the germline ends. This CDR3 has 13 residues. In germline, CDR1 is MRHNA, CDR2 SNTAGT. The CDR3 region has the DNA TGTGCCAGCAGGGTAATTCGAGGCCAGCCCCAGCATTTT. This codes for CASRVIRGQPQHF.

The chain recombines TRBV4-1 with TRBJ1-5; 12 bases agree with TRBD1. J gave up 6 bases and V 1 base, and 7 bases lay outside the gene matches. Germline assignment: CDR1 MGHRA and CDR2 YSYEKL. There are 17 residues in the CDR3. The CDR3 nucleotides are TGCGCCAGCAGCCAAGTATTAGGGACAGGGGGCTTTCAGCCCCAGCATTTT. This codes for CASSQVLGTGGFQPQHF.

V is TRBV7-2 and J is TRBJ2-7; possible D gene TRBD2, 6 bases. Germline loops: CDR1 SGHTA, CDR2 FQGNSA. This CDR3 has 15 amino acids. Trimming took 0 bases from V and 0 from J, leaving 9 bases between them. Written as DNA, the CDR3 is TGTGCCAGCAGCTTAGCTGGAGGGTCCTCCTACGAGCAGTACGTC. It translates to CASSLAGGSSYEQYV.

This clone appeared a few times. V gene TRBV6-5 combines with J gene TRBJ1-2; D not certain. V was clipped by 8 bases and J by 3 bases, with 10 bases between them. Per germline, CDR1 MNHEY and CDR2 SVGAGI. CDR3 length equals 12 residues. This CDR3 is CASGGSYYGYTF. The CDR3 coding sequence is TGTGCCAGCGGCGGCAGCTACTATGGCTACACCTTC.

The genes are TRBV4-2 and TRBJ1-3, with D unclear. CDR1 LGHNA and CDR2 YNFKEQ come from the germline V gene. The length of the CDR3 is 15 residues. The ends were cut back, 0 bases at V and 4 bases at J, with 10 bases in the middle. The CDR3, as DNA: TGTGCCAGCAGCCAAGAAGTCGCAGGAGGAAACACCATATATTTT. This sequence encodes CASSQEVAGGNTIYF.

The chain has TRBV30 and TRBJ1-2; D remains ambiguous. Between the trimmed V and J ends, which lost 0 bases and 7 bases, there was a span of 27 bases. Germline-derived CDR1 and CDR2 are GTSNPN and SVGIG (reference sequence). The CDR3 sequence is 18 residues long. CDR3: CAWSVRLSGQKPAPGYTF. In DNA form, the CDR3 reads TGTGCCTGGAGTGTACGTCTAAGCGGTCAAAAGCCCGCTCCTGGCTACACCTTC.

A remark on this clone: The identical CDR3 is also encoded by other nucleotide sequences in the sample. The rearrangement uses TRBV9 and TRBJ2-2, with D unresolved. V lost 4 bases to trimming and J lost 3 bases, with 4 bases between them. Germline values: CDR1 SGDLS, CDR2 YYNGEE. CDR3 length: 12 amino acids. The DNA of the CDR3 is TGTGCCAGCAGCCCCGACACCGGGGAGCTGTTTTTT. This codes for CASSPDTGELFF.

This clone was observed once. This sequence joins TRBV5-6 and TRBJ1-6; no reliable D call. The V end was cut by 1 base, the J end by 8 bases, with 10 bases between. This CDR3 region has 14 residues. Germline V lookup: CDR1 SGHDT, CDR2 YYEEEE. The CDR3 region is CASSLPASYSPLHF. CDR3 bases: TGTGCCAGCAGCTTGCCAGCGAGCTATTCACCCCTCCACTTT.

V and J are TRBV9 and TRBJ1-1; 10 nucleotides match TRBD1. Germline loops: CDR1 SGDLS, CDR2 YYNGEE. Unmatched junction bases numbered 3, after V lost 0 bases and J lost 4 bases. The CDR3 has 15 amino acids. This CDR3 is CASSVGGTGVTEAFF. The CDR3 DNA is TGTGCCAGCAGCGTAGGCGGGACAGGGGTCACTGAAGCTTTCTTT.

The V and J genes are TRBV24-1 and TRBJ2-1; 7 bases are a match to TRBD2. V was pared by 4 bases and J by 3 bases, with 8 bases of the junction left unmatched. This CDR3 region has 16 residues. Germline lookup yields CDR1 KGHDR and CDR2 SFDVKD. The CDR3 region has the DNA TGTGCCACCAGTGACTTAATAGCGGGCAACTACAATGAGCAGTTCTTC. Its protein product is CATSDLIAGNYNEQFF.

The gene calls are TRBV2 and TRBJ1-3, with 7 bases matching TRBD1. This CDR3 is built from 15 residues. Losses at the gene ends were 4 bases for V and 0 bases for J; bases not matched to a gene: 3. Germline loops: CDR1 SNHLY, CDR2 FYNNEI. Here the CDR3 DNA reads TGTGCCAGCAGTGTGGGACAGAGCTCTGGAAACACCATATATTTT. It codes for CASSVGQSSGNTIYF.

The chain carries TRBV10-1 and TRBJ2-2; D gene unclear. V lost 2 bases, J lost 6 bases, and 4 bases lay in between. The CDR3 runs to 12 residues. Per germline, CDR1 WNHNN and CDR2 SYGVQD (reference sequence). CDR3 DNA sequence: TGCGCCAGCAGTGAGGGCCCCGGGGAGCTGTTTTTT. Its protein product is CASSEGPGELFF.

The chain combines TRBV6-5 with TRBJ2-7; 9 nucleotides match TRBD2. J lost 3 bases, V lost 6 bases, and 9 bases had no gene match. This CDR3 is 15 amino acids long. The V gene's germline CDR1 is MNHEY and CDR2 SVGAGI. The CDR3 nucleotides read TGTGCCAGCAGCCCCGGGACTAGCAGGATCTACGAGCAGTACTTC. Its protein product is CASSPGTSRIYEQYF.

V gene TRBV24-1 combines with J gene TRBJ2-1, with 10 bases lining up with TRBD1. This CDR3 is built from 15 residues. With 5 bases clipped from V and 8 bases from J, the junction kept 8 bases outside the gene matches. CDR1 KGHDR and CDR2 SFDVKD come from the germline V gene. The CDR3 nucleotides are TGTGCCACCAGTGCTCCGGGACAGGGGTCCTATGAGCAGTTCTTC. Protein: CATSAPGQGSYEQFF.

This chain joins TRBV5-1 and TRBJ2-7; the D gene is possibly TRBD2 (6 bases). Trimming took 4 bases from V and 1 from J, leaving 15 bases between them. The germline gives CDR1 SGHRS, CDR2 YFSETQ. The CDR3 consists of 15 residues. The CDR3: CASSPDGGRSYEQYF. The DNA for the CDR3 is TGCGCCAGCAGCCCTGACGGGGGAAGGTCCTACGAGCAGTACTTC.

The V gene is TRBV24-1, the J gene TRBJ2-3; the match to TRBD1 covers 9 bases. The CDR3 loop spans 18 amino acids. J lost 2 bases, V lost 4 bases, and 12 bases had no gene match. CDR1 is KGHDR and CDR2 is SFDVKD in the germline V gene. DNA for the CDR3: TGTGCCACCAGTGACCGAAGGGGACAGGGTTATGACACAGATACGCAGTATTTT. The encoded protein is CATSDRRGQGYDTDTQYF.

This clone was picked up a small number of times. CDR3 loop: CASSKGDRGWNGYTF. Here the CDR3 DNA reads TGTGCCAGCAGCAAAGGGGACAGGGGCTGGAATGGCTACACCTTC. The chain employs TRBV21-1 and TRBJ1-2; TRBD1 is taken as the D call from the table, unchecked against the DNA. TRBV21-1 corresponds to a pseudogene. The CDR3 is 15 amino acids.

The J gene is TRBJ2-7, the V gene TRBV11-2; 10 positions match TRBD2. Germline values: CDR1 SGHAT, CDR2 FQNNGV. The CDR3 extends over 14 amino acids. The junction had 5 bases not matched to a gene; V was cut back by 5 bases and J by 4 bases. Written as DNA, the CDR3 is TGTGCCAGCAGCACCACTAGCGGGGTTTACGAGCAGTACTTC. This translates into CASSTTSGVYEQYF.

The chain carries TRBV3-1 (or the pseudogene TRBV3-2) and TRBJ1-6, with 8 positions matching TRBD1. J was trimmed by 10 bases and V by 0 bases; bases with no gene match: 5. This CDR3 is built from 15 residues. Germline V gene lookup returns CDR1 LGHDT and CDR2 YNNKEL (reference sequence). The DNA of the CDR3 is TGTGCCAGCAGCCAAGAAGACAGGGGTGGCTCACCCCTCCACTTT. Its protein product is CASSQEDRGGSPLHF.

Points on this clone: The same CDR3 can be traced to other DNA sequences in this sample. The gene calls are TRBV5-1 and TRBJ2-3; 9 nucleotides line up with TRBD2. The CDR3 totals 17 residues. Germline loops: CDR1 SGHRS, CDR2 YFSETQ. Germline trimming cut 0 bases from V and 2 bases from J; bases unmatched to any gene: 7. The CDR3: CASSLGRGGADTDTQYF. As DNA, the CDR3 is TGCGCCAGCAGCTTGGGCCGCGGGGGGGCCGACACAGATACGCAGTATTTT.

CDR3 loop: CAISRSTGSNQPQHF. The CDR3 DNA reads TGTGCCATCAGCCGTTCGACAGGGAGCAATCAGCCCCAGCATTTT. The chain recombines TRBV10-3 with TRBJ1-5, with TRBD1 matching over 7 bases. This CDR3 is built from 15 residues. Per germline, CDR1 ENHRY and CDR2 SYGVKD. Trimming removed 6 bases from V and 1 base from J; junction bases left unmatched: 6.

V usage is TRBV11-2 and J usage is TRBJ2-1; tentative D call: TRBD1 (6 bases). The V end lost 1 base, the J end lost 0 bases, and 13 bases lay between the germline ends. Germline V gene lookup returns CDR1 SGHAT and CDR2 FQNNGV. This CDR3 spans 17 amino acids. CDR3 in amino acids: CASSLVSTGFSYNEQFF. CDR3 sequence (DNA): TGTGCCAGCAGCTTAGTTTCGACAGGATTCTCCTACAATGAGCAGTTCTTC.

This clone appeared a few times. V gene TRBV28 combines with J gene TRBJ2-3, with 8 bases aligning to TRBD2. CDR1 is MDHEN, CDR2 SYDVKM, per germline. J was trimmed by 1 base and V by 7 bases; bases with no gene match: 7. The CDR3 spans 15 residues. The DNA of the CDR3 is TGTGCCAGCACCCTCGGGGGGGCGGGCACAGATACGCAGTATTTT. This codes for CASTLGGAGTDTQYF. The full variable domain, completed using reference TRBV28 and TRBJ2-3, is DVKVTQSSRYLVKRTGEKVFLECVQDMDHENMFWYRQDPGLGLRLIYFSYDVKMKEKGDIPEGYSVSREKKERFSLILESASTNQTSMYLCASTLGGAGTDTQYFGPGTRLTVL.

The V gene is TRBV5-1, the J gene TRBJ1-1; the match to TRBD1 covers 7 bases. The V gene's germline CDR1 is SGHRS and CDR2 YFSETQ. The ends lost 0 bases at V and 0 bases at J; junction bases unmatched: 5. The CDR3 spans 16 residues. The CDR3 DNA reads as TGCGCCAGCAGCTTGGGGCGAGGGGGCCTGAACACTGAAGCTTTCTTT. Translating gives CASSLGRGGLNTEAFF.

V usage is TRBV2 and J usage is TRBJ2-3, with TRBD1 matching 8 bases. CDR3 length: 16 amino acids. Germline assignment: CDR1 SNHLY and CDR2 FYNNEI. V was clipped by 6 bases and J by 2 bases; unmatched bases: 10. As DNA, the CDR3 is TGTGCCAGCAGGACAGGGACAGGATCCCCCACAGATACGCAGTATTTT. This gives the protein CASRTGTGSPTDTQYF.

The chain employs TRBV9 and TRBJ2-5; tentative D call: TRBD2 (6 bases). The CDR3 is made up of 17 amino acids. Trimming stripped 5 bases from V and 5 bases from J, with 25 bases between. CDR1 SGDLS and CDR2 YYNGEE come from the germline V gene. CDR3: CASSFGSGWAVGETQYF. The DNA of the CDR3 is TGTGCCAGCAGTTTCGGAAGCGGGTGGGCGGTTGGGGAGACCCAGTACTTC.

Written as DNA, the CDR3 is TGTGCCAGCAGTACAGACATACCTGGAAACACCATATATTTT. It translates to CASSTDIPGNTIYF. The rearrangement joins TRBV6-5 to TRBJ1-3; no firm D call. CDR1 and CDR2 from the germline V gene are MNHEY and SVGAGI. The V end was cut by 5 bases, the J end by 2 bases, with 10 bases between. The CDR3 length is 14 residues.

The V and J genes are TRBV9 and TRBJ1-4; TRBD1 matches 9 bases. Per the germline V gene, CDR1 is SGDLS and CDR2 is YYNGEE. The V gene end was trimmed by 4 bases and the J gene end by 8 bases; junction bases not matched to a gene: 6. CDR3 length: 14 residues. This CDR3 reads CASSPRGQGEKLFF. The CDR3 nucleotides read TGTGCCAGCAGCCCCCGAGGACAGGGGGAAAAACTGTTTTTT.

The chain couples TRBV10-3 to TRBJ2-7; possibly TRBD2 for D (6 bases). This CDR3 comprises 13 residues. Germline V gives CDR1 ENHRY, CDR2 SYGVKD. V lost 10 bases, J lost 6 bases, and 19 bases lay in between. The CDR3 bases are TGTGCCACCCTTAGCGGAATTTACCGCGAGCAGTACTTC. Its protein is CATLSGIYREQYF.

The CDR3 DNA is TGTGCCACCAGTGACAGGCGGACGGACGGAGGCTATGGCTACACCTTC. Translation gives CATSDRRTDGGYGYTF. J is TRBJ1-2 and V is TRBV24-1; no clear D gene. The V end was cut by 4 bases, the J end by 4 bases, with 18 bases between. The germline CDR1 and CDR2 sequences are KGHDR and SFDVKD. The CDR3 is made up of 16 amino acids.